This TCR beta chain was identified in a study of vaccination effects on CD4 cells after COVID-19. Expansion of antigen-specific CD4+ T cells with viral peptide pools was carried out by the ViraFEST assay before sequencing. Cells that had been cultured for less than eleven days were the source of isolated CD4+ T cells. Having tested negative for nucleocapsid antibodies, the vaccine recipients showed no prior SARS-CoV-2 infection. The data were produced by immunoSEQ multiplex PCR, yet TCRdb's version contains in-frame clones alone and is incomplete. Found here are around 71,000 clones, approximately 72% of them singletons; the top ten hold approximately 4%. To note about this clone: What it binds is unknown.

The input for sequencing was CD4+ T cells from PBMCs cultured with HCoV-OC43 spike peptides, taken before COVID-19 vaccination. Specified subset: HCoV-OC43 spike overlapping peptide pool stimulation. The sequence was collected from a human donor who received a COVID-19 vaccine.

This chain's CDR3 is CSVDGTGANQETQYF. CDR3 sequence (DNA): TGCAGCGTTGATGGGACAGGGGCCAACCAAGAGACCCAGTACTTC. V is TRBV29-1 and J is TRBJ2-5, with 10 bases that match TRBD1. Germline CDR1 is SQVTM and CDR2 is ANQGSEA. With V trimmed by 3 bases and J by 0 bases, 4 bases remained unmatched. CDR3 length equals 15 residues.